The 8 T cell receptor beta chains below were found in one sample sequenced in a study of Tregs in tolerant kidney transplant recipients. Only in-frame clones appear in the TCRdb table, and some are missing; sequencing was by immunoSEQ multiplex PCR. The sample comprises 90,000 or so clones, around 90% of which are singletons, and over 4% rests with the top ten. The sequencing input was CD8+ T cells from blood. These receptors came from a human donor in good health.

The chain combines TRBV9 with TRBJ2-7, with 9 bases that match TRBD2. The germline gives CDR1 SGDLS, CDR2 YYNGEE. The CDR3 loop spans 15 amino acids. The V gene end was trimmed by 2 bases and the J gene end by 6 bases; junction bases not matched to a gene: 9. CDR3 protein: CASSVGGRATGEQYF. DNA of the CDR3: TGTGCCAGCAGCGTCGGCGGGAGGGCCACGGGCGAGCAGTACTTC.

The chain joins TRBV6-6 to TRBJ2-7; the D gene is possibly TRBD2 (6 bases). V lost 5 bases to trimming and J lost 12 bases, with 14 bases between them. CDR1 is MNHNY, CDR2 SVGAGI, per germline (reference sequence). This CDR3 has 11 amino acids. The CDR3 region is CASSPGGVWYF. CDR3 DNA: TGTGCCAGCAGTCCCGGGGGAGTGTGGTACTTC.

This chain connects TRBV7-9 to TRBJ2-1; unclear D gene. This CDR3 has 12 amino acids. Germline V lookup: CDR1 SEHNR, CDR2 FQNEAQ (reference sequence). V lost 7 bases, J lost 8 bases, and 12 bases lay in between. DNA for the CDR3: TGTGCCAGCATTCGGGCCCACGATGAGCAGTTCTTC. It specifies CASIRAHDEQFF.

This rearrangement joins TRBV9 to TRBJ1-1; no definite D call. Trimming removed 0 bases from V and 5 bases from J, with 20 bases in between. Germline CDR1 and CDR2: SGDLS and YYNGEE. The CDR3 extends over 17 amino acids. As DNA, the CDR3 is TGTGCCAGCAGCGTAGATCTTGCGGATCCGGGAAGGACTGAAGCTTTCTTT. Protein sequence: CASSVDLADPGRTEAFF.

This clone appeared a single time. The V gene is TRBV9, the J gene TRBJ2-5; TRBD2 is a possible D gene (6 bases). Trimming pared 0 bases from V and 1 base from J, leaving 7 bases between. CDR1 SGDLS and CDR2 YYNGEE come from the germline V gene. The CDR3 loop spans 14 amino acids. CDR3 nucleotides: TGTGCCAGCAGCGTAGGGGGGGTCCAAGAGACCCAGTACTTC. Translation gives CASSVGGVQETQYF.

V and J are TRBV7-6 and TRBJ2-5; 11 positions agree with TRBD1. Germline CDR1 reads SGHVS; CDR2 reads FNYEAQ. V dropped 1 base and J dropped 6; count of bases not matched to a gene: 10. The CDR3 spans 17 residues. This CDR3 reads CASSLDRTGGGWKTQYF. For the CDR3, the DNA is TGTGCCAGCAGCTTAGACCGGACAGGGGGCGGCTGGAAGACCCAGTACTTC.

This clone has more than one count but fewer than ten. The V call is TRBV27, the J call TRBJ2-3; D is unresolved. This CDR3 region has 17 residues. Trimming cost V 3 bases and J 2 bases, with 18 bases left between them. Germline-derived CDR1 and CDR2 are MNHEY and SMNVEV (reference sequence). The CDR3 DNA is TGTGCCAGCAGTTTCTCCCAAACCACGTCTTTCACAGATACGCAGTATTTT. This sequence encodes CASSFSQTTSFTDTQYF.

The chain has TRBV4-1 and TRBJ2-3, with 7 bases aligning to TRBD2. The V gene's germline CDR1 is MGHRA and CDR2 YSYEKL. This CDR3 has 18 amino acids. The ends lost 3 bases at V and 5 bases at J; junction bases unmatched: 17. The CDR3 loop is CASSHQYGGTPAGDTQYF. CDR3 sequence (DNA): TGCGCCAGCAGCCATCAATACGGGGGGACTCCCGCAGGAGATACGCAGTATTTT.